A selection of T cell receptor beta chains follows, all from one sample in a study of human T cells and chemical hapten exposure. One entry per CDR3 protein, called by TCRdb with MiXCR from the RACE reads. The sample lists about 190,000 distinct CDR3 sequences, about 22% occurring once. The sequencing here drew on whole blood, taken in connection with sensitization to the hapten diphenylcyclopropenone (DPC). These receptors originate from a woman aged 40 to 55 with alopecia areata. Some clones in this sample may be carry-over from other donors' samples. Both conserved end residues are part of each CDR3. A D gene is named only where the DNA matches it firmly. Clone size is not always given. Where it is, it says once, few, many or a class for expanded clones.

v_gene	abundance	j_gene	d_gene	CDR3nt	CDR3aa
TRBV29-1	few	TRBJ2-7	NA	TGCAGCGTTTCGCCGGGTTACGAGCAGTACTTC	CSVSPGYEQYF
TRBV27	few	TRBJ2-7	NA	TGTGCCAGCAGTCACTATAGCGGACATAACTCCTACGAGCAGTACTTC	CASSHYSGHNSYEQYF
TRBV6-2/TRBV6-3	few	TRBJ2-7	TRBD1	TGTGCCAGCAGTTACTCCGCAGGGGGCTCCTACGAGCAGTACTTC	CASSYSAGGSYEQYF
TRBV29-1	few	TRBJ2-1	NA	TGCAGCGTTGTGGGTAATGAGCAGTTCTTC	CSVVGNEQFF
TRBV5-1	few	TRBJ2-3	NA	TGCGCCAGCAGCGAGGGGAGACTCAACACCGGAGATACGCAGTATTTT	CASSEGRLNTGDTQYF
TRBV28	NA	TRBJ2-7	NA	TGTGCCAGCAGTCAGGGCGACAGACTCTCCTACGAGCAGTACTTC	CASSQGDRLSYEQYF
TRBV7-8	NA	TRBJ2-3	NA	TGTGCCAGCAGCTTATCCGGTTTTGGGCCAGATACGCAGTATTTT	CASSLSGFGPDTQYF
TRBV20-1	NA	TRBJ2-7	NA	TGCAGTGCTAGTAACGGGGGGACAATGGTCGAGCAGTACTTC	CSASNGGTMVEQYF
TRBV2	NA	TRBJ2-7	TRBD2	TGTGCCAGCAGTGTTATTTTGAGTGGGAGGGCGCACGAGCAGTACTTC	CASSVILSGRAHEQYF
TRBV6-2/TRBV6-3	NA	TRBJ2-3	TRBD2	TGTGCCAGCAGGGACGGACTAGCGGGCACAGATACGCAGTATTTT	CASRDGLAGTDTQYF
TRBV27	few	TRBJ2-7	NA	TGTGCCAGCAGTTTGGGCGGTACCTACGAGCAGTACTTC	CASSLGGTYEQYF
TRBV5-4	few	TRBJ2-1	TRBD2	TGTGCCAGCAGCTCCCGCCGACTAGCAGGACCTTACAATGAGCAGTTCTTC	CASSSRRLAGPYNEQFF
TRBV20-1	NA	TRBJ2-3	NA	TGCAGTGCCAGCGCGCACGACGGGAGTGGCACAGATACGCAGTATTTT	CSASAHDGSGTDTQYF
TRBV27	NA	TRBJ2-1	NA	TGTGCCAGCAGTTTACCCCCCCGTGCGGGGTACAATGAGCAGTTCTTC	CASSLPPRAGYNEQFF
TRBV12-3/TRBV12-4	NA	TRBJ1-5	NA	TGTGCCAGCAGTGTACAGGCTCAGCCCCAGCATTTT	CASSVQAQPQHF
TRBV7-9	NA	TRBJ2-5	TRBD1	TGTGCCAGCAGCTCAGGGACAGTTGCCTGGGAGACCCAGTACTTC	CASSSGTVAWETQYF
TRBV5-1	few	TRBJ2-3	NA	TGCGCCACTACCGACAGCTCTAGCACAGATACGCAGTATTTT	CATTDSSSTDTQYF
TRBV6-1	many	TRBJ2-4	NA	TGTGCCAGCAGTGAATGGGAGGGGGCTGGGGGCAAAAACATTCAGTACTTC	CASSEWEGAGGKNIQYF
TRBV29-1	few	TRBJ2-1	NA	TGCAGCGCCTCCAATAACAGGGCCTCCTACAATGAGCAGTTCTTC	CSASNNRASYNEQFF
TRBV7-2	NA	TRBJ1-1	NA	TGTGCCAGCAGCTTACGCGCGCGGGGCTCTGAAGCTTTCTTT	CASSLRARGSEAFF